This T cell receptor (beta chain) was sequenced in a study of circulating and synovial CD4+ cells in juvenile arthritis. Sequencing was performed with immunoSEQ multiplex PCR; in TCRdb, only in-frame clones are kept and a portion is missing. The sample lists 39,000 or so clones; 94% were seen once. The V and J ends lost 2 bases and 4 bases respectively, with 10 bases between them. Germline V lookup: CDR1 MNHNY, CDR2 SVGAGI (reference sequence). The CDR3 consists of 14 residues. Sequencing was done on a sample of CD4+ T cells from blood. The receptor was derived from a human donor with juvenile idiopathic arthritis. The gene calls are TRBV6-6 and TRBJ2-3; maybe TRBD2 (5 bases). CDR3 sequence (DNA): TGTGCCAGCAGTTACAACGGGGTACCAGATACGCAGTATTTT. This codes for CASSYNGVPDTQYF.